This T cell receptor beta chain derives from a study of T cell responses to AZD1222 COVID-19 vaccine. Trimming left V 0 bases short and J 6 bases short, with 14 bases between. CDR1 is MNHEY, CDR2 SVGAGI, per germline. The CDR3 sequence is 15 residues long. Some clones are missing from TCRdb's copy, which holds only in-frame ones; the method was immunoSEQ multiplex PCR. The top ten clones hold roughly 5% of a sample with 120,000 to 150,000 clones, around 90% of them seen once. The sample was peripheral blood, taken on day 0 of AZD1222 vaccination. This receptor was taken from an adult in good health. This rearrangement joins TRBV6-5 to TRBJ1-1; TRBD1 might be the D (5 bases). In DNA, the CDR3 is TGTGCCAGCAGTTACTCATGGGGGGGAAACGCTGAAGCTTTCTTT. Its protein product is CASSYSWGGNAEAFF.